This T cell receptor (beta chain) is from a study of immune evolution from preneoplasia to lung adenocarcinoma. Patients had resection in Japan or China between 2014 and 2017. Two lung cancer pathologists independently confirmed each histologic diagnosis. About this clone: Its cognate antigen is unknown.

General study results and limits: Top clone share appeared to fall from AAH through AIS, MIA, adenocarcinoma.

The CDR3 loop spans 12 amino acids. Trimming left V 1 base short and J 7 bases short, with 6 bases between. Germline V gives CDR1 MNHNS, CDR2 SASEGT. Sequenced by immunoSEQ multiplex PCR; TCRdb stores in-frame clones only, minus some. The table has thousands of clones, roughly 74% seen once. The sample was FFPE adjacent normal lung tissue. The sequence derives from a donor aged 70 or over with lung adenocarcinoma. The chain recombines TRBV6-1 with TRBJ2-3; D is uncertain. CDR3 loop: CASSEGKNTQYF. CDR3 nucleotide sequence: TGTGCCAGCAGTGAAGGCAAAAATACGCAGTATTTT.